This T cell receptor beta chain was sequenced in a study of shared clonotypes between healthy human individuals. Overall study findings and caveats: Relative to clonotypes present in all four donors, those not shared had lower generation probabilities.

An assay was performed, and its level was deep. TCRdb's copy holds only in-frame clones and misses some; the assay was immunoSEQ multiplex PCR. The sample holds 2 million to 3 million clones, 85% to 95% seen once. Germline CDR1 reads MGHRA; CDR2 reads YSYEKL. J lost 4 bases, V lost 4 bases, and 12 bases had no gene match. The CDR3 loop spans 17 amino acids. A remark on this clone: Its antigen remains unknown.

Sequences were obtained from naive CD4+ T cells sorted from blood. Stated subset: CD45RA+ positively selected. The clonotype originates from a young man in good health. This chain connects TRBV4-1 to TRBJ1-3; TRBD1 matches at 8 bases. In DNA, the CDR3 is TGCGCCAGCAGCCGGCAGGGGACAGGCCCCTCGGGAAACACCATATATTTT. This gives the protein CASSRQGTGPSGNTIYF.